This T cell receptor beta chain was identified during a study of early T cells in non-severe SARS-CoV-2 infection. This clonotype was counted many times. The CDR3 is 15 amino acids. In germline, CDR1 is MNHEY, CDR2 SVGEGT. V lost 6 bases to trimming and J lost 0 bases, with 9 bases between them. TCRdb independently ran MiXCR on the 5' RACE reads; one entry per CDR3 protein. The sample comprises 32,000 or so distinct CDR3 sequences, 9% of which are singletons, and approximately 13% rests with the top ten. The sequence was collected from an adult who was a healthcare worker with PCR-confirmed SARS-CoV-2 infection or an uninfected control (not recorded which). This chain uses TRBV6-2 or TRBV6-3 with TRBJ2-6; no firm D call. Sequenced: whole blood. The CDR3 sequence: CASSRLNSGANVLTF. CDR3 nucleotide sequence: TGTGCCAGCAGCCGACTGAACTCTGGGGCCAACGTCCTGACTTTC.